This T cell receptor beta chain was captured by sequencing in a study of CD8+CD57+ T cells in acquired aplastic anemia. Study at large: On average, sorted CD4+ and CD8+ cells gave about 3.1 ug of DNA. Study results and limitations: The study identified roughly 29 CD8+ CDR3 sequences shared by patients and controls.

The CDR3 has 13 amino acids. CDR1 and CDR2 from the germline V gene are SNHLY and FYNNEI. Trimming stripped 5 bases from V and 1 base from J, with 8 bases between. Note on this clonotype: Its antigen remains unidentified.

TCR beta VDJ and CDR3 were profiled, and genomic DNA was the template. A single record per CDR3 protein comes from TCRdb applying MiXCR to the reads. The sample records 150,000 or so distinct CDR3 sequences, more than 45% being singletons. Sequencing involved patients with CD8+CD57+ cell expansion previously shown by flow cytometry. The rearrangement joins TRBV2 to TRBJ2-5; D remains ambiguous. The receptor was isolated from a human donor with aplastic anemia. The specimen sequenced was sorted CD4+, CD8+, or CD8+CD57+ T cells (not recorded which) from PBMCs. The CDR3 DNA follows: TGTGCCAGCAGTTTATCTCCCCAAGAGACCCAGTACTTC. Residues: CASSLSPQETQYF.